The 10 T cell receptor beta chains below were found in one sample sequenced in a study of human T cells and chemical hapten exposure. Time point described: patch test 3, about 24 weeks after DPC sensitization. This sample's treatment: therapeutic diphenylcyclopropenone sensitization with weekly scalp DPC. TCRdb reprocessed the RACE reads via MiXCR and lists one record per CDR3 protein. Here the sample spans under 200,000 distinct CDR3 sequences, about 27% being singletons. The material sequenced was whole blood, taken in connection with sensitization to the hapten diphenylcyclopropenone (DPC). The source is a woman between 18 and 30 years old with alopecia areata. Some clones in this sample may be carry-over from other donors' samples.

This clonotype was picked up a small number of times. The V and J genes are TRBV25-1 and TRBJ1-2, with 8 bases matching TRBD1. Germline V CDR1 and CDR2: MGHDK, SYGVNS. This CDR3 contains 14 residues. The V and J ends lost 1 base and 8 bases, in that order; junction bases with no gene match: 6. CDR3 DNA: TGTGCCAGCAGTGAATTGGACAGGGCCACCGGCTACACCTTC. Translating gives CASSELDRATGYTF.

The gene calls are TRBV4-2 and TRBJ2-3; tentative D call: TRBD2 (5 bases). V gave up 4 bases and J gave up 11 bases, with 13 bases separating them. CDR1 and CDR2 (germline): LGHNA, YNFKEQ. CDR3 length equals 12 residues. CDR3 residues: CASSRDYKKQYF. The CDR3 DNA reads as TGTGCCAGCAGCCGAGACTATAAAAAGCAGTATTTT.

This clonotype was seen a handful of times. The chain carries TRBV12-3 or TRBV12-4 and TRBJ2-3; 8 positions match TRBD2. V shed 5 bases, J shed 6 bases, and the junction held 7 bases outside the gene matches. The CDR3 length is 14 residues. As DNA, the CDR3 is TGTGCCAGCAGTCTCCGGGGGGGCTACGATACGCAGTATTTT. Protein product: CASSLRGGYDTQYF.

The V call is TRBV5-1, the J call TRBJ2-1, with TRBD2 matching 8 bases. There are 16 residues in the CDR3. Per germline, CDR1 SGHRS and CDR2 YFSETQ. The V and J ends lost 0 bases and 1 base, in that order; junction bases with no gene match: 3. The CDR3, as DNA: TGCGCCAGCAGCTTGGTGATAGCGGGGTCCTACAATGAGCAGTTCTTC. As protein: CASSLVIAGSYNEQFF.

This clonotype was seen just once. The chain carries TRBV27 and TRBJ2-5, with 10 bases lining up with TRBD2. V shed 6 bases, J shed 2 bases, and the junction held 9 bases outside the gene matches. Germline loops: CDR1 MNHEY, CDR2 SMNVEV (reference sequence). The CDR3 has 16 residues. CDR3 sequence reads: CASSPGLAKYQETQYF. CDR3 DNA: TGTGCCAGCAGCCCGGGACTAGCGAAGTATCAAGAGACCCAGTACTTC.

This clonotype has ten or more counts. This rearrangement joins TRBV4-1 to TRBJ2-3; D remains ambiguous. CDR3 size: 14 residues. Between the trimmed V and J ends, which lost 0 bases and 2 bases, there was a span of 6 bases. Germline V gene data show CDR1 as MGHRA and CDR2 as YSYEKL. The CDR3 nucleotides read TGCGCCAGCAGCCAAGATCTCCACACAGATACGCAGTATTTT. Amino acids: CASSQDLHTDTQYF.

The CDR3 protein is CASSQLRDRNQPQHF. The DNA of the CDR3 is TGTGCCAGTAGCCAACTCCGGGACAGAAATCAGCCCCAGCATTTT. The chain employs TRBV19 and TRBJ1-5, with TRBD1 matching over 7 bases. The germline V gene encodes CDR1 LNHDA and CDR2 SQIVND (reference sequence). CDR3 length: 15 residues. V shed 6 bases, J shed 4 bases, and the junction held 9 bases outside the gene matches.

This chain connects TRBV13 to TRBJ1-1; 7 nucleotides agree with TRBD1. Losses at the gene ends were 4 bases for V and 4 bases for J; bases not matched to a gene: 6. The CDR3 is 14 amino acids. From germline, CDR1 is PRHDT and CDR2 FYEKMQ (reference sequence). The CDR3 here is CASSYRQGGTEAFF. Here the CDR3 DNA reads TGTGCCAGCAGCTACCGACAGGGAGGCACTGAAGCTTTCTTT.

This chain joins TRBV18 and TRBJ1-2; TRBD1 is a possible D gene (5 bases). Trimming cost V 2 bases and J 5 bases, with 15 bases left between them. Germline V lookup: CDR1 KGHSH, CDR2 LQKENI. The CDR3 loop spans 15 amino acids. CDR3 in amino acids: CASSPGTVRLYGYTF. Here the CDR3 DNA reads TGTGCCAGCTCACCAGGGACGGTCCGATTGTATGGCTACACCTTC.

The sample holds a few counts of this clonotype. The chain combines TRBV7-9 with TRBJ2-1; 8 bases map to TRBD2. This CDR3 contains 16 residues. J gave up 5 bases and V 4 bases, and 10 bases lay outside the gene matches. Germline V gives CDR1 SEHNR, CDR2 FQNEAQ (reference sequence). CDR3 nucleotides: TGTGCCAGCAGCTCCGCGGAGCGGGGGCCCGACAATGAGCAGTTCTTC. This gives the protein CASSSAERGPDNEQFF.